The 22 T cell receptor beta chains below were found in one sample sequenced in a study of control samples from healthy donors and cancer patients. The data were produced by immunoSEQ multiplex PCR, yet TCRdb's version contains in-frame clones alone and is incomplete. Counted here are more than 110,000 clones, over 85% occurring once; the ten biggest clones make up approximately 10%. The sequenced material came from blood. These receptor sequences come from a man younger than 45 in good health.

The chain couples TRBV7-3 to TRBJ2-1; 15 positions agree with TRBD2. The germline CDR1 and CDR2 sequences are SGHTA and FQGTGA. CDR3 length equals 20 residues. Germline trimming cut 3 bases from V and 5 bases from J; bases unmatched to any gene: 14. The CDR3 is CASSFFPGLAGGGGHNEQFF. The CDR3 region has the DNA TGTGCCAGCAGCTTTTTTCCGGGACTAGCGGGAGGCGGGGGACACAATGAGCAGTTCTTC.

The J gene is TRBJ2-7, the V gene TRBV10-3; D gene ambiguous. Germline lookup yields CDR1 ENHRY and CDR2 SYGVKD. Trimming pared 0 bases from V and 5 bases from J, leaving 8 bases between. CDR3 size: 13 residues. The CDR3 region has the DNA TGTGCCATCAGTGAGTCATCCGACCACGAGCAGTACTTC. Its translation is CAISESSDHEQYF.

This clone occurred a few times. The chain carries TRBV2 and TRBJ1-2; D not resolved. The germline CDR1 and CDR2 sequences are SNHLY and FYNNEI. The V and J ends lost 4 bases and 13 bases respectively, with 16 bases between them. This CDR3 is 12 amino acids long. CDR3 DNA: TGTGCCAGCAGTGCCACCTCGAGAGTCCCCACCTTC. Translating gives CASSATSRVPTF.

J is TRBJ2-3 and V is TRBV19; D gene ambiguous. V was pared by 5 bases and J by 3 bases, with 9 bases between. This CDR3 contains 13 residues. Germline CDR1 LNHDA, CDR2 SQIVND (reference sequence). The CDR3 protein is CASSFSPTDTQYF. In nucleotides, the CDR3 is TGTGCCAGTAGTTTTTCTCCTACAGATACGCAGTATTTT.

The chain combines TRBV6-1 with TRBJ2-1; 12 positions agree with TRBD2. V lost 1 base and J lost 12; bases outside the gene matches: 10. The CDR3 extends over 16 amino acids. CDR1 is MNHNS, CDR2 SASEGT, per germline. CDR3 sequence (DNA): TGTGCCAGCAGTGAAGGGCTAGCGGGAGGGCAATTGGTGCAGTTCTTC. This codes for CASSEGLAGGQLVQFF.

The table lists this clone with a count of one. This chain connects TRBV27 to TRBJ1-4, with D perhaps matching TRBD1 (5 bases). V dropped 5 bases and J dropped 8 bases, with 12 bases sitting between them. This CDR3 region has 13 residues. Germline CDR1 is MNHEY and CDR2 is SMNVEV (reference sequence). The CDR3 nucleotides read TGTGCCAGCAGTCCAGGGACGGTAGAAAAACTGTTTTTT. Its translation is CASSPGTVEKLFF.

The chain recombines TRBV27 with TRBJ2-2; 8 bases are shared with TRBD1. Germline V gives CDR1 MNHEY, CDR2 SMNVEV (reference sequence). This CDR3 is 18 amino acids long. V was clipped by 7 bases and J by 0 bases; unmatched bases: 13. CDR3 region: CASTKRAGGYANTGELFF. The CDR3 nucleotides are TGTGCCAGCACTAAGAGGGCAGGGGGCTACGCGAACACCGGGGAGCTGTTTTTT.

The V gene is TRBV6-5, the J gene TRBJ2-1; D remains ambiguous. This CDR3 comprises 12 residues. CDR1 MNHEY and CDR2 SVGAGI come from the germline V gene. V lost 11 bases, J lost 10 bases, and 18 bases lay in between. The CDR3 nucleotides are TGTGCCGCTACCCGAGGTCCGGGCGAGCAGTTCTTC. Its translation is CAATRGPGEQFF.

The rearrangement links TRBV28 to TRBJ1-1, with TRBD1 matching 7 bases. Germline lookup yields CDR1 MDHEN and CDR2 SYDVKM. J was trimmed by 1 base and V by 5 bases; bases with no gene match: 10. This CDR3 is 16 amino acids long. Written as DNA, the CDR3 is TGTGCCAGCAGTCGCAGACAGGGTCATACGAACACTGAAGCTTTCTTT. It encodes CASSRRQGHTNTEAFF.

This clone was counted a few times. V gene TRBV5-4 combines with J gene TRBJ2-1, with 11 bases lining up with TRBD2. The CDR3 runs to 16 residues. J was trimmed by 3 bases and V by 1 base; bases with no gene match: 3. Germline V lookup: CDR1 SGHNT, CDR2 YYREEE (reference sequence). CDR3 bases: TGTGCCAGCAGCTTGTGGCTAGCGGGAGGCTACAATGAGCAGTTCTTC. Translating it yields CASSLWLAGGYNEQFF.

The V gene is TRBV10-3, the J gene TRBJ1-4; 9 nucleotides match TRBD1. Unmatched junction bases numbered 4, after V lost 6 bases and J lost 5 bases. The CDR3 extends over 14 amino acids. Germline assignment: CDR1 ENHRY and CDR2 SYGVKD. Here the CDR3 DNA reads TGTGCCATCAGACGACAGGGGGAAAATGAAAAACTGTTTTTT. Its translation is CAIRRQGENEKLFF.

This chain joins TRBV15 and TRBJ2-1; D is possibly TRBD1 (6 bases). This CDR3 region has 15 residues. V gave up 0 bases and J gave up 3 bases, with 9 bases separating them. Germline V gene lookup returns CDR1 LNHNV and CDR2 YYDKDF (reference sequence). The CDR3 region is CATSREGGFYNEQFF. CDR3 bases: TGTGCCACCAGCAGAGAAGGGGGTTTCTACAATGAGCAGTTCTTC.

V is TRBV18 and J is TRBJ1-6; D remains unclear. The V gene's germline CDR1 is KGHSH and CDR2 LQKENI. Trimming left V 1 base short and J 8 bases short, with 15 bases between. CDR3 length: 16 amino acids. Written as DNA, the CDR3 is TGTGCCAGCTCACCACGGCTTCCGGATACCGATTCACCCCTCCACTTT. Amino acid sequence: CASSPRLPDTDSPLHF.

The chain couples TRBV5-5 to TRBJ2-1, with 12 bases matching TRBD2. CDR3 size: 17 residues. J gave up 9 bases and V 4 bases, and 14 bases lay outside the gene matches. The germline V gene has CDR1 SGHKS and CDR2 YYEKEE (reference sequence). DNA of the CDR3: TGTGCCAGCAGCCATAAGCCTGGACTAGCGGGATTCGGTGAGCAGTTCTTC. Protein sequence: CASSHKPGLAGFGEQFF.

The J gene is TRBJ1-6, the V gene TRBV7-2, with a weak D call TRBD1 (6 bases). Looked up from germline, CDR1 is SGHTA and CDR2 is FQGNSA. CDR3 length equals 16 residues. V was shortened by 0 bases and J by 9 bases, with 15 bases between the two germline ends. This CDR3 is CASSLAGGGFLSPLHF. The CDR3 nucleotides are TGTGCCAGCAGCTTAGCCGGGGGCGGGTTCCTTTCACCCCTCCACTTT. Full variable domain (remainder filled in from reference TRBV7-2 and TRBJ1-6): GAGVSQSPSNKVTEKGKDVELRCDPISGHTALYWYRQSLGQGLEFLIYFQGNSAPDKSGLPSDRFSAERTGGSVSTLTIQRTQQEDSAVYLCASSLAGGGFLSPLHFGNGTRLTVT.

This CDR3 reads CASSQDGLNTDTQYF. The CDR3 DNA reads TGCGCCAGCAGCCAAGATGGTCTAAACACAGATACGCAGTATTTT. The chain links TRBV4-3 to TRBJ2-3, with D unresolved. V was cut by 0 bases and J by 2 bases, with 9 bases left in between. This CDR3 comprises 15 residues. The germline V gene has CDR1 LGHNA and CDR2 YSLEER.

Only one count was recorded for this clone. V is TRBV29-1 and J is TRBJ1-1, with a tentative D call TRBD1 (5 bases). V was clipped by 4 bases and J by 5 bases, with 17 bases between them. Germline CDR1 is SQVTM and CDR2 is ANQGSEA. The CDR3 length is 14 residues. This chain's CDR3 is CSVAYVVGGTEAFF. The DNA of the CDR3 is TGCAGCGTTGCCTATGTCGTCGGGGGTACTGAAGCTTTCTTT.

The chain carries TRBV7-9 and TRBJ1-6, with TRBD1 as a possible D gene (6 bases). This CDR3 contains 14 residues. The V gene lost 2 bases and the J gene lost 9 bases, with 11 bases spanning the gap. CDR1 is SEHNR and CDR2 is FQNEAQ in the germline V gene (reference sequence). The CDR3 bases are TGTGCCAGCAGCTTATTACAGGGTTCTTCACCCCTCCACTTT. It specifies CASSLLQGSSPLHF.

Here the CDR3 reads CASSGYKTPGQGRISYGYTF. The CDR3 coding sequence is TGTGCCAGCAGCGGATATAAAACCCCGGGACAGGGAAGGATCTCTTATGGCTACACCTTC. The V and J genes are TRBV9 and TRBJ1-2; TRBD1 agrees at 9 bases. Germline assignment: CDR1 SGDLS and CDR2 YYNGEE. There are 20 residues in the CDR3. Trimming at V came to 3 bases and at J to 5 bases, leaving 23 bases not matched to a gene.

The chain has TRBV7-8 and TRBJ2-7; tentative D call: TRBD2 (5 bases). The CDR3 length is 14 residues. V was cut by 5 bases and J by 6 bases, with 17 bases left in between. CDR1 is SGHVS, CDR2 FQNEAQ, per germline. CDR3 sequence: CASSPGYELGEQYF. The CDR3, as DNA: TGTGCCAGCAGCCCGGGGTACGAACTCGGCGAGCAGTACTTC.

V and J are TRBV11-2 and TRBJ1-1; D gene uncertain. V shed 0 bases and J shed 3 bases, with 11 bases lying between them. This CDR3 is built from 15 residues. CDR1 and CDR2 from the germline V gene are SGHAT and FQNNGV. The DNA for the CDR3 is TGTGCCAGCAGCTTAGAGGAGGGTTGGTACACTGAAGCTTTCTTT. It is translated as CASSLEEGWYTEAFF.

The chain has TRBV6-2 or TRBV6-3 and TRBJ2-7; TRBD2 matches at 14 bases. V lost 5 bases to trimming and J lost 0 bases; unmatched junction nucleotides: 6. Germline CDR1 and CDR2: MNHEY and SVGEGT. The length of the CDR3 is 17 residues. The CDR3, as DNA: TGTGCCAGCAGTAAACTCGGGACTAGCGGGAGCTCCTACGAGCAGTACTTC. Translated: CASSKLGTSGSSYEQYF.